A single sample gave rise to the 8 T cell receptor beta chains below, sequenced in a study of prognosis after radiotherapy for stage I lung cancer (dated by TCRdb to the early 2020s). The sequencer was an Illumina HiSeq 3000. Two rounds of multiplex PCR on genomic DNA were used to amplify the TCR beta CDR3 region. In the first round of PCR, primers specific to each TRBV and TRBJ gene were used, and the primer sequences are filed in Chinese patent CN105087789A. TCRdb itself trimmed the public reads at Q25 with fastp, ran MiXCR and retained productive beta chains. Merged by CDR3 protein, the rows form single entries marked with the most common genes and DNA. The sample table lists tens of thousands of distinct CDR3 sequences, less than 40% of them with a count of one. Of the sample, 9.5% to 13% falls within the top ten clones. Specimen: PBMCs, collected before or after stereotactic body radiation therapy (not recorded which). The receptors originated from a donor of 50 years or more with non-small cell lung cancer.

This clonotype was seen many times. This chain connects TRBV2 to TRBJ2-5, with 7 positions matching TRBD2. The CDR3 totals 14 residues. CDR1 and CDR2 from the germline V gene are SNHLY and FYNNEI. Germline trimming cut 2 bases from V and 5 bases from J; bases unmatched to any gene: 5. In DNA, the CDR3 is TGTGCCAGCAGTGAATTTGGGGGAGGGGAGACCCAGTACTTC. This gives the protein CASSEFGGGETQYF. Looking up the rest from reference TRBV2 and TRBJ2-5 gives the full variable domain: EPEVTQTPSHQVTQMGQEVILRCVPISNHLYFYWYRQILGQKVEFLVSFYNNEISEKSEIFDDQFSVERPDGSNFTLKIRSTKLEDSAMYFCASSEFGGGETQYFGPGTRLLVL.

This chain uses TRBV10-3 with TRBJ2-5; unclear D gene. This CDR3 is 15 amino acids long. CDR1 and CDR2 from the germline V gene are ENHRY and SYGVKD. The V end was cut by 3 bases, the J end by 5 bases, with 16 bases between. The DNA for the CDR3 is TGTGCCATCAGTGACGAGACATGTCCTTCGGAGACCCAGTACTTC. This sequence encodes CAISDETCPSETQYF.

This clonotype was recorded many times. The rearrangement uses TRBV6-1 and TRBJ2-7; 10 positions match TRBD2. Germline V gene lookup returns CDR1 MNHNS and CDR2 SASEGT. This CDR3 has 13 amino acids. Trimming cost V 7 bases and J 4 bases; bases outside gene matches: 4. CDR3 loop: CASMASGSYEQYF. CDR3 bases: TGTGCCAGCATGGCTAGCGGGAGTTACGAGCAGTACTTC.

Comments on this clonotype: It may be a read error: a sequence one base away is much more abundant. This chain uses TRBV6-5 with TRBJ2-4, with a tentative D call TRBD1 (5 bases). Per the germline V gene, CDR1 is MNHEY and CDR2 is SVGAGI. The length of the CDR3 is 14 residues. CDR3 coding DNA: TGTGTCAGCAGTTCGGACATAGCCAAAAACATTCAGTACTTC. This gives the protein CVSSSDIAKNIQYF.

Remarks on this clonotype: The junction departs from the called germline gene at one end, perhaps through a read error. This chain joins TRBV19 and TRBJ1-2; a possible D gene is TRBD1 (6 bases). Per germline, CDR1 LNHDA and CDR2 SQIVND (reference sequence). The CDR3 runs to 15 residues. This CDR3 reads CASSSPGTTYHGYTF. In DNA, the CDR3 is TGTGCCAGTAGTAGCCCCGGGACAACCTACCATGGCTACACCTTT.

The V gene is TRBV4-3, the J gene TRBJ2-3; 8 bases match TRBD2. Germline V gene data show CDR1 as LGHNA and CDR2 as YSLEER. Trimming at V came to 3 bases and at J to 1 base, leaving 15 bases not matched to a gene. The CDR3 totals 19 residues. CDR3 in amino acids: CASSQSAGTSIYGTDTQYF. CDR3 DNA: TGCGCCAGCAGCCAGTCCGCCGGGACTAGTATTTATGGCACAGATACGCAGTATTTT.

This clonotype appeared many times. The rearrangement joins TRBV20-1 to TRBJ1-2; D is undetermined. The CDR3 spans 19 residues. CDR1 and CDR2 from the germline V gene are DFQATT and SNEGSKA (reference sequence). Trimming stripped 0 bases from V and 3 bases from J, with 26 bases between. The CDR3 here is CSARERAPLPQGRYYGYTF. In DNA, the CDR3 is TGCAGTGCTAGAGAGAGGGCGCCACTTCCCCAAGGGAGGTACTATGGCTACACCTTC.

This clonotype occurred many times. The chain links TRBV12-3 or TRBV12-4 to TRBJ1-1; the D gene is possibly TRBD1 (5 bases). CDR3 size: 11 residues. V was shortened by 6 bases and J by 10 bases, with 12 bases between the two germline ends. CDR3 protein: CASRSRGGAFF. CDR3 coding DNA: TGTGCCAGCAGGTCCCGGGGGGGAGCTTTCTTT.